This TCR beta chain was sequenced for a study of response to subunit inactivated influenza vaccine. Germline V gene lookup returns CDR1 DFQATT and CDR2 SNEGSKA (reference sequence). This CDR3 comprises 12 residues. Trimming took 4 bases from V and 7 from J; bases not matched to a gene: 6. Comments on this clonotype: Its antigen is unknown.

Study-level findings and limits: Authors suggested each seasonal influenza vaccination recruits few new T cells.

TCRdb re-called the RT-PCR reads through MiXCR, storing one row per CDR3 protein. The sample shows 500,000 to 550,000 distinct CDR3 sequences, 7.6% of them seen only once. This chain uses TRBV20-1 with TRBJ2-5; TRBD2 agrees at 7 bases. This material consisted of PBMCs from blood, taken less than 30 months after vaccination. This sequence originates from a man between 50 and 70 years old who received an inactivated influenza vaccine. The CDR3 nucleotides read TGCAGTGCTACACGGACTAGTGGGACCCAGTACTTC. This codes for CSATRTSGTQYF.